These 19 T cell receptor beta chains share one sample of origin, sequenced in a study of blood T cells in healthy people across ages. Sample-barcoded 5' priming and a J-beta primer mix drove a second PCR of about 6 to 12 cycles. One entry per CDR3 protein, called by TCRdb with MiXCR from the 5' RACE reads. The sample lists around 1.5 million distinct CDR3 sequences, around two fifths occurring once. Material for sequencing was blood. All receptors derive from a woman aged 18-29 years in good health.

This clonotype was seen a few times. The chain joins TRBV6-1 to TRBJ1-1; 9 positions agree with TRBD1. Looked up from germline, CDR1 is MNHNS and CDR2 is SASEGT. V was clipped by 7 bases and J by 4 bases; unmatched bases: 4. The CDR3 has 13 residues. The CDR3 protein is CASTLTGGTEAFF. In DNA, the CDR3 is TGTGCCAGCACCCTGACAGGGGGCACTGAAGCTTTCTTT.

The chain has TRBV27 and TRBJ2-5; 10 bases are a match to TRBD2. The germline gives CDR1 MNHEY, CDR2 SMNVEV (reference sequence). The CDR3 length is 14 residues. V lost 10 bases, J lost 1 base, and 6 bases stayed unmatched. CDR3 bases: TGTGCCACCCGACTAGCGGGTGTCCAAGAGACCCAGTACTTC. Amino acid sequence: CATRLAGVQETQYF.

In this sample, this clonotype turned up a few times. For the CDR3, the DNA is TGTGCCAGCAGCCCCGTTCCGATTCCCCGTGATGGCTACACCTTC. Translation gives CASSPVPIPRDGYTF. The chain recombines TRBV9 with TRBJ1-2; D unclear. Germline V gives CDR1 SGDLS, CDR2 YYNGEE. Trimming left V 4 bases short and J 6 bases short, with 19 bases between. The CDR3 length is 15 residues.

This clonotype has a handful of counts. The chain is built from TRBV6-5 and TRBJ2-7; 7 positions match TRBD2. Per germline, CDR1 MNHEY and CDR2 SVGAGI. J gave up 3 bases and V 6 bases, and 11 bases lay outside the gene matches. The CDR3 runs to 15 residues. The CDR3 loop reads CASRPGLTKHYEQYF. The CDR3 DNA is TGTGCCAGCAGACCGGGACTAACGAAACACTACGAGCAGTACTTC.

The V call is TRBV20-1, the J call TRBJ2-6, with a possible D match to TRBD1 (5 bases). The CDR3 sequence is 19 residues long. Per germline, CDR1 DFQATT and CDR2 SNEGSKA (reference sequence). V dropped 0 bases and J dropped 0 bases, with 18 bases sitting between them. This CDR3 is CSARDGTGRTLSGANVLTF. The CDR3 nucleotides read TGCAGTGCTAGAGATGGCACAGGTCGAACCCTCTCTGGGGCCAACGTCCTGACTTTC.

The table lists this clonotype with a count of one. The V call is TRBV20-1, the J call TRBJ1-2; D gene unclear. The CDR3 has 13 amino acids. V was pared by 0 bases and J by 4 bases, with 9 bases between. The germline CDR1 and CDR2 sequences are DFQATT and SNEGSKA (reference sequence). The CDR3 protein is CSARDAGVYGYTF. The CDR3 DNA is TGCAGTGCTAGAGATGCGGGCGTCTATGGCTACACCTTC.

The V call is TRBV19, the J call TRBJ2-2; D is uncertain. This CDR3 is 16 amino acids long. The V gene lost 1 base and the J gene lost 2 bases, with 11 bases spanning the gap. Germline V gene sequence: CDR1 LNHDA, CDR2 SQIVND (reference sequence). The CDR3 region has the DNA TGTGCCAGTAGTATAGGAACACGGATCAACACCGGGGAGCTGTTTTTT. Amino acids: CASSIGTRINTGELFF.

V gene TRBV5-1 combines with J gene TRBJ2-7; 10 positions agree with TRBD1. V shed 0 bases and J 3 bases; nucleotides not matched to a gene: 3. Germline CDR1 and CDR2: SGHRS and YFSETQ. The CDR3 is 15 amino acids. In DNA form, the CDR3 reads TGCGCCAGCAGCTTGGCGGGGGACAGGGGCTACGAGCAGTACTTC. Translated, it gives CASSLAGDRGYEQYF.

This clonotype was seen only a few times. The CDR3 region is CASSYGGALNSPLHF. The CDR3 DNA follows: TGTGCCAGCAGTTACGGGGGGGCCTTGAATTCACCCCTCCACTTT. The chain joins TRBV6-5 to TRBJ1-6; D perhaps matches TRBD1 (6 bases). CDR1 is MNHEY, CDR2 SVGAGI, per germline. V lost 2 bases, J lost 7 bases, and 12 bases lay in between. This CDR3 contains 15 residues.

This chain links TRBV12-3 or TRBV12-4 with TRBJ1-2; no clear D. The CDR3 is 16 amino acids. Trimming cost V 5 bases and J 3 bases, with 19 bases left between them. The CDR3, as DNA: TGTGCCAGCAGTAACCCCGAAGGGCCCGTTGACTATGGCTACACCTTC. This encodes CASSNPEGPVDYGYTF.

The genes are TRBV12-3 or TRBV12-4 and TRBJ2-3, with 7 bases that match TRBD1. This CDR3 is built from 15 residues. The J segment lost 2 bases and the V segment lost 7 bases, leaving 9 bases of the junction unmatched. CDR3 DNA: TGTGCCAGCACCCCAGAGGACAGGTCCACAGATACGCAGTATTTT. It yields the protein CASTPEDRSTDTQYF.

In its sample, this clonotype was seen a few times. The junction and the germline gene differ at one end; a read error may be behind it. This chain uses TRBV6-1 with TRBJ1-5; a weak D match, TRBD1 (6 bases). The CDR3 loop spans 14 amino acids. The germline CDR1 and CDR2 sequences are MNHNS and SASEGT. CDR3 DNA sequence: TGTGCCAGCAGCGAAGGACAGCCCAATCAGCCCCAGCATTTT. Translating gives CASSEGQPNQPQHF.

J is TRBJ1-2 and V is TRBV6-1, with D unresolved. The CDR3 length is 12 residues. Trimming removed 2 bases at V and 8 bases at J, with 9 bases between. CDR1 is MNHNS and CDR2 is SASEGT in the germline V gene. The CDR3 loop is CASSEIMWGYTF. CDR3 sequence (DNA): TGTGCCAGCAGTGAAATCATGTGGGGCTACACCTTC.

This clonotype has more than one count but fewer than ten. The chain couples TRBV15 to TRBJ2-1; D uncertain. This CDR3 comprises 11 residues. V lost 5 bases to trimming and J lost 5 bases, with 4 bases between them. CDR1 and CDR2 from the germline V gene are LNHNV and YYDKDF (reference sequence). The CDR3 DNA sequence: TGTGCCACCAGCGAAAACAATGAGCAGTTCTTC. Encoded protein: CATSENNEQFF.

V gene TRBV5-1 combines with J gene TRBJ2-5; D gene uncertain. The CDR3 covers 14 residues. The ends were cut back, 4 bases at V and 4 bases at J, with 14 bases in the middle. Germline lookup yields CDR1 SGHRS and CDR2 YFSETQ. Here the CDR3 reads CASSPLKVGETQYF. The CDR3 DNA reads TGCGCCAGCAGCCCCCTAAAAGTTGGAGAGACCCAGTACTTC.

DNA of the CDR3: TGTGCCAGCAGTTACAGGCAGGACCATGGCTACACCTTC. Its protein product is CASSYRQDHGYTF. This chain uses TRBV6-6 with TRBJ1-2; D not resolved. There are 13 residues in the CDR3. Germline V gene sequence: CDR1 MNHNY, CDR2 SVGAGI (reference sequence). Trimming removed 2 bases from V and 6 bases from J, with 10 bases in between.

V gene TRBV29-1 combines with J gene TRBJ2-7, with 8 nucleotides matching TRBD1. CDR3 length: 14 residues. Germline CDR1 SQVTM, CDR2 ANQGSEA. V lost 1 base to trimming and J lost 0 bases; unmatched junction nucleotides: 2. DNA of the CDR3: TGCAGCGTTGAAGTCGGACAGGGCTCCTACGAGCAGTACTTC. Translating it yields CSVEVGQGSYEQYF.

The chain recombines TRBV7-2 with TRBJ2-1; D is unresolved. Germline V gives CDR1 SGHTA, CDR2 FQGNSA. This CDR3 has 15 amino acids. The V gene lost 5 bases and the J gene lost 5 bases, with 16 bases spanning the gap. This CDR3 reads CASSPSVRQNNEQFF. CDR3 coding DNA: TGTGCCAGCAGCCCATCTGTAAGGCAAAACAATGAGCAGTTCTTC.

This chain links TRBV29-1 with TRBJ1-1; D remains unclear. Trimming removed 3 bases at V and 0 bases at J, with 17 bases between. The germline V gene has CDR1 SQVTM and CDR2 ANQGSEA. The CDR3 is 16 amino acids. The CDR3 sequence is CSVDFSSVRMNTEAFF. The CDR3 DNA reads as TGCAGCGTTGATTTTTCGTCCGTCCGCATGAACACTGAAGCTTTCTTT.